The 13 T cell receptor beta chains below were found in one sample sequenced in a study of blood T cell repertoires in COVID-19. Generated by immunoSEQ multiplex PCR, the TCRdb table keeps only in-frame clones and is missing some. The sample gives roughly 350,000 clones, about 89% of which show up once; under 11% is in the top ten. The sequenced sample was peripheral blood. Receptors originate from a woman younger than 45 with COVID-19, enrolled during active disease.

The gene calls are TRBV6-5 and TRBJ2-3, with 8 nucleotides matching TRBD1. This CDR3 contains 15 residues. CDR1 is MNHEY and CDR2 is SVGAGI in the germline V gene. V was pared by 8 bases and J by 4 bases, with 11 bases of the junction left unmatched. CDR3 coding DNA: TGTGCCAGCGCTACGGACAGGGTACGGGCAGATACGCAGTATTTT. Translating gives CASATDRVRADTQYF.

The V and J genes are TRBV10-3 and TRBJ1-1; 7 bases are shared with TRBD1. The CDR3 spans 15 residues. Per germline, CDR1 ENHRY and CDR2 SYGVKD. V shed 0 bases and J 0 bases; nucleotides not matched to a gene: 1. The CDR3 DNA is TGTGCCATCAGTGAGTCGACAGGGATGAACACTGAAGCTTTCTTT. As protein: CAISESTGMNTEAFF.

The CDR3 sequence is CASSSAGTGGAEQFF. The CDR3 coding sequence is TGTGCCAGCAGTTCCGCCGGGACAGGCGGTGCTGAGCAGTTCTTC. The chain combines TRBV25-1 with TRBJ2-1, with 8 bases that match TRBD1. CDR3 length equals 15 residues. Germline CDR1 reads MGHDK; CDR2 reads SYGVNS. With V trimmed by 5 bases and J by 9 bases, 12 bases remained unmatched.

This chain links TRBV4-3 with TRBJ1-4, with D possibly matching TRBD1 (6 bases). Trimming pared 5 bases from V and 8 bases from J, leaving 18 bases between. The CDR3 is 15 residues long. Germline lookup yields CDR1 LGHNA and CDR2 YSLEER. For the CDR3, the DNA is TGCGCCAGCAGCGGAGGACAGAATCTCGGGGAAAAACTGTTTTTT. Its protein product is CASSGGQNLGEKLFF.

This clone has a single count. This chain joins TRBV7-8 and TRBJ2-7; 7 nucleotides align to TRBD2. The CDR3 has 14 amino acids. CDR1 SGHVS and CDR2 FQNEAQ come from the germline V gene. V dropped 5 bases and J dropped 3; count of bases not matched to a gene: 7. The CDR3 DNA is TGTGCCAGCAGCCGAGCGGGGAGGTACTACGAGCAGTACTTC. Amino acids: CASSRAGRYYEQYF.

The rearrangement links TRBV6-5 to TRBJ2-5, with 9 bases aligning to TRBD2. The CDR3 loop spans 15 amino acids. Germline CDR1 reads MNHEY; CDR2 reads SVGAGI. The V segment lost 8 bases and the J segment 2 bases; nucleotides outside the gene matches: 9. The CDR3 protein is CASGGSGSWQETQYF. The CDR3 region has the DNA TGTGCCAGCGGGGGTAGCGGGAGTTGGCAAGAGACCCAGTACTTC.

V is TRBV19 and J is TRBJ2-2; 8 bases map to TRBD2. The CDR3 is 16 amino acids. The V and J ends lost 5 bases and 2 bases, in that order; junction bases with no gene match: 7. The V gene's germline CDR1 is LNHDA and CDR2 SQIVND (reference sequence). The CDR3 coding sequence is TGTGCCAGTAGTCCATGGACTAGCCCCAACACCGGGGAGCTGTTTTTT. Translated: CASSPWTSPNTGELFF.

The chain employs TRBV27 and TRBJ2-5; possible D gene TRBD1, 6 bases. This CDR3 spans 14 amino acids. Germline V gene data show CDR1 as MNHEY and CDR2 as SMNVEV (reference sequence). V lost 8 bases and J 2 bases, leaving 15 bases between the germline ends. CDR3: CASLWERGQETQYF. CDR3 sequence (DNA): TGTGCCAGCTTATGGGAAAGGGGGCAAGAGACCCAGTACTTC.

The chain uses TRBV30 and TRBJ2-7, with D perhaps matching TRBD1 (6 bases). V lost 1 base to trimming and J lost 3 bases, with 10 bases between them. The CDR3 is made up of 13 amino acids. Germline CDR1 reads GTSNPN; CDR2 reads SVGIG (reference sequence). The CDR3 DNA follows: TGTGCCTGGAGTGCGGGACACTTCTACGAGCAGTACTTC. Protein: CAWSAGHFYEQYF.

DNA of the CDR3: TGCAGTGCCGCGGATAACTACGAGCAGTACTTC. This gives the protein CSAADNYEQYF. The chain is built from TRBV20-1 and TRBJ2-7; D is unresolved. CDR3 size: 11 residues. Germline V gene sequence: CDR1 DFQATT, CDR2 SNEGSKA (reference sequence). V lost 6 bases and J lost 3, with 9 bases in between.

CDR3 in amino acids: CASSLAKTDTQYF. CDR3 sequence (DNA): TGTGCCAGCAGCTTGGCCAAAACAGATACGCAGTATTTT. The chain combines TRBV5-8 with TRBJ2-3; D remains unclear. In germline, CDR1 is SGHTS, CDR2 YDEGEE. Trimming removed 0 bases at V and 3 bases at J, with 5 bases between. This CDR3 is built from 13 residues.

The chain has TRBV6-2 or TRBV6-3 and TRBJ2-5, with 7 bases matching TRBD2. This CDR3 contains 13 residues. V was clipped by 4 bases and J by 7 bases; unmatched bases: 6. CDR1 is MNHEY and CDR2 is SVGEGT in the germline V gene. CDR3 bases: TGTGCCAGCAGTTCTACGGGGGGAGGGACCCAGTACTTC. It yields the protein CASSSTGGGTQYF.

This rearrangement joins TRBV29-1 to TRBJ1-2; a possible D gene is TRBD1 (6 bases). Deletions cut 5 bases from V and 4 bases from J, with 20 bases between. The length of the CDR3 is 15 residues. Germline loops: CDR1 SQVTM, CDR2 ANQGSEA. The CDR3 bases are TGCAGCGTTACGACAGGAGCCCTCGGAGGCTATGGCTACACCTTC. Protein: CSVTTGALGGYGYTF.